This passage covers 27 T cell receptor beta chains from one sample sequenced in a study of vaccination effects on CD4 cells after COVID-19. The protocol was immunoSEQ multiplex PCR, while the TCRdb copy is restricted to in-frame clones and leaves out a portion. This sample has tens of thousands of clones; more than 65% occur once, and the top ten carry 4.5% to 6.5%. The authors isolated CD4+ T cells after around 11 days of culture. Their recognized antigens are unknown. This material consisted of CD4+ T cells from PBMCs cultured without peptide, taken before COVID-19 vaccination. The receptors derive from a human donor who received a COVID-19 vaccine.

CDR3 amino acids: CASSQVALNTEAFF. CDR3 in DNA: TGTGCCAGCAGCCAAGTAGCGTTGAACACTGAAGCTTTCTTT. The chain recombines TRBV3-1 (or the pseudogene TRBV3-2) with TRBJ1-1; no clear D. The CDR3 has 14 residues. V was shortened by 1 base and J by 0 bases, with 6 bases between the two germline ends. Germline V gene lookup returns CDR1 LGHDT and CDR2 YNNKEL (reference sequence).

This chain connects TRBV15 to TRBJ1-2; 8 bases are shared with TRBD1. This CDR3 spans 14 amino acids. Per germline, CDR1 LNHNV and CDR2 YYDKDF (reference sequence). Trimming cost V 4 bases and J 3 bases; bases outside gene matches: 4. The CDR3 DNA follows: TGTGCCACCAGCACTAGGACAGGGCACTATGGCTACACCTTC. It is translated as CATSTRTGHYGYTF.

The chain combines TRBV12-3 or TRBV12-4 with TRBJ2-6; no clear D. The CDR3 contains 13 residues. Trimming removed 4 bases from V and 4 bases from J, with 5 bases in between. CDR3: CASSSSGANVLTF. The CDR3 region has the DNA TGTGCCAGCAGTTCCTCAGGGGCCAACGTCCTGACTTTC.

V usage is TRBV27 and J usage is TRBJ1-5; D call uncertain. The CDR3 runs to 15 residues. V gave up 2 bases and J gave up 0 bases, with 8 bases separating them. CDR1 MNHEY and CDR2 SMNVEV come from the germline V gene (reference sequence). Written as DNA, the CDR3 is TGTGCCAGCAGTTTACGTAGCACTAGCAATCAGCCCCAGCATTTT. Protein sequence: CASSLRSTSNQPQHF.

This clone was observed a handful of times. The CDR3 protein is CATSIGGNTIYF. The CDR3 DNA follows: TGTGCCACCAGTATAGGGGGAAACACCATATATTTT. The chain combines TRBV24-1 with TRBJ1-3; no clear D gene. Trimming took off 6 bases at V and 4 bases at J, with 6 bases between the two ends. This CDR3 spans 12 amino acids. From germline, CDR1 is KGHDR and CDR2 SFDVKD.

The table lists this clone with a few counts. The chain couples TRBV7-2 to TRBJ2-3; 15 bases are shared with TRBD2. This CDR3 spans 19 amino acids. Germline values: CDR1 SGHTA, CDR2 FQGNSA. Germline trimming cut 5 bases from V and 1 base from J; bases unmatched to any gene: 10. The CDR3: CASSPQGLAGGRGTDTQYF. In DNA, the CDR3 is TGTGCCAGCAGCCCCCAGGGACTAGCGGGAGGTAGGGGCACAGATACGCAGTATTTT.

The chain's CDR3 is CASSTHTGGRTEAFF. The CDR3 DNA reads as TGCGCCAGCAGCACACACACAGGGGGTCGGACTGAAGCTTTCTTT. The V call is TRBV5-1, the J call TRBJ1-1, with 8 bases lining up with TRBD1. This CDR3 has 15 residues. Trimming took 4 bases from V and 5 from J; bases not matched to a gene: 10. Germline values: CDR1 SGHRS, CDR2 YFSETQ.

This rearrangement joins TRBV5-1 to TRBJ2-1; TRBD1 matches at 8 bases. Germline V CDR1 and CDR2: SGHRS, YFSETQ. J was trimmed by 0 bases and V by 2 bases; bases with no gene match: 1. The CDR3 contains 15 residues. Here the CDR3 DNA reads TGCGCCAGCAGCTTAGACAGGGGCTCCTACAATGAGCAGTTCTTC. Its translation: CASSLDRGSYNEQFF.

V gene TRBV30 combines with J gene TRBJ1-4; tentative D call: TRBD1 (6 bases). V lost 6 bases, J lost 4 bases, and 15 bases lay in between. The CDR3 consists of 14 residues. Germline V gene lookup returns CDR1 GTSNPN and CDR2 SVGIG (reference sequence). CDR3 bases: TGTGCCTGCAAAAAGGACAGCCTTAATGAAAAACTGTTTTTT. Protein sequence: CACKKDSLNEKLFF. Variable domain in full (rest from reference TRBV30 and TRBJ1-4): SQTIHQWPATLVQPVGSPLSLECTVEGTSNPNLYWYRQAAGRGLQLLFYSVGIGQISSEVPQNLSASRPQDRQFILSSKKLLLSDSGFYLCACKKDSLNEKLFFGSGTQLSVL.

A few counts support this clone. The chain recombines TRBV15 with TRBJ1-2, with D possibly matching TRBD1 (5 bases). Germline-derived CDR1 and CDR2 are LNHNV and YYDKDF (reference sequence). Trimming shortened V by 0 bases and J by 9 bases, and 11 bases separated the two germline ends. This CDR3 has 13 amino acids. The CDR3 DNA reads TGTGCCACCAGCAGAGAACAGGCTATGAGCTACACCTTC. Translated, it gives CATSREQAMSYTF.

This chain uses TRBV5-4 with TRBJ2-1; D gene ambiguous. Trimming removed 0 bases at V and 5 bases at J, with 6 bases between. Per germline, CDR1 SGHNT and CDR2 YYREEE (reference sequence). This CDR3 has 13 amino acids. The CDR3 DNA reads as TGTGCCAGCAGCTTGGGCCGGGACAATGAGCAGTTCTTC. It encodes CASSLGRDNEQFF. Full variable domain (remainder filled in from reference TRBV5-4 and TRBJ2-1): ETGVTQSPTHLIKTRGQQVTLRCSSQSGHNTVSWYQQALGQGPQFIFQYYREEENGRGNFPPRFSGLQFPNYSSELNVNALELDDSALYLCASSLGRDNEQFFGPGTRLTVL.

V is TRBV7-2 and J is TRBJ2-2, with TRBD1 matching over 8 bases. The CDR3 is made up of 18 amino acids. Per the germline V gene, CDR1 is SGHTA and CDR2 is FQGNSA. The V and J ends lost 2 bases and 0 bases, in that order; junction bases with no gene match: 8. The CDR3 is CASSLTPQGAANTGELFF. CDR3 sequence (DNA): TGTGCCAGCAGCTTAACCCCGCAGGGGGCGGCGAACACCGGGGAGCTGTTTTTT.

V usage is TRBV5-4 and J usage is TRBJ1-2, with D possibly matching TRBD1 (6 bases). V lost 4 bases and J lost 7, with 17 bases in between. CDR3 size: 14 residues. In germline, CDR1 is SGHNT, CDR2 YYREEE (reference sequence). The CDR3 region is CASSPGRGAFGYTF. Written as DNA, the CDR3 is TGTGCCAGCAGCCCCGGACGGGGGGCGTTTGGCTACACCTTC.

The chain is built from TRBV27 and TRBJ2-5, with TRBD2 identical over 12 bases. This CDR3 is 17 amino acids long. V trimming: 2 bases; J trimming: 4 bases; junction bases outside the gene matches: 8. Germline V CDR1 and CDR2: MNHEY, SMNVEV (reference sequence). CDR3 bases: TGTGCCAGCAGTTTAGTCATGGCTAGCGGGGGGGGAGAGACCCAGTACTTC. Translated, it gives CASSLVMASGGGETQYF.

CDR3: CASSLVLAGRETQYF. The CDR3 bases are TGCGCCAGCAGCTTGGTACTAGCGGGAAGGGAGACCCAGTACTTC. The chain carries TRBV5-1 and TRBJ2-5; 10 bases line up with TRBD2. Germline values: CDR1 SGHRS, CDR2 YFSETQ. The CDR3 runs 15 residues. V trimming: 0 bases; J trimming: 5 bases; junction bases outside the gene matches: 4. Filled out from reference TRBV5-1 and TRBJ2-5, the complete variable domain reads KAGVTQTPRYLIKTRGQQVTLSCSPISGHRSVSWYQQTPGQGLQFLFEYFSETQRNKGNFPGRFSGRQFSNSRSEMNVSTLELGDSALYLCASSLVLAGRETQYFGPGTRLLVL.

The rearrangement uses TRBV30 and TRBJ2-7, with a tentative D call TRBD2 (5 bases). Looked up from germline, CDR1 is GTSNPN and CDR2 is SVGIG (reference sequence). The CDR3 extends over 12 amino acids. V lost 4 bases and J lost 7, with 14 bases in between. For the CDR3, the DNA is TGTGCCTGGACGACTTCGGAGGAAGAGCAGTACTTC. Translating gives CAWTTSEEEQYF.

The V gene is TRBV4-2, the J gene TRBJ1-6; D uncertain. Germline values: CDR1 LGHNA, CDR2 YNFKEQ. Trimming shortened V by 1 base and J by 0 bases, and 16 bases separated the two germline ends. The CDR3 is 19 residues long. This CDR3 is CASSQVGSGRSSYNSPLHF. The CDR3 nucleotides are TGTGCCAGCAGCCAAGTAGGGTCGGGCCGGAGCTCCTATAATTCACCCCTCCACTTT.

J is TRBJ2-4 and V is TRBV5-1; no definite D call. The CDR3 loop spans 13 amino acids. The V end was cut by 1 base, the J end by 6 bases, with 8 bases between. Per the germline V gene, CDR1 is SGHRS and CDR2 is YFSETQ. CDR3 bases: TGCGCCAGCAGCTTGTCACCTGGAAACATTCAGTACTTC. It specifies CASSLSPGNIQYF.

This rearrangement joins TRBV21-1 to TRBJ2-5. TRBV21-1 is tagged as a pseudogene. The CDR3 length is 14 residues. CDR3 nucleotide sequence: TGTGCCAGCAGCCCCGGGGGCGGCTGGGAGACCCAGTACTTC. This sequence encodes CASSPGGGWETQYF.

The chain combines TRBV19 with TRBJ2-2, with D tentatively TRBD2 (5 bases). The CDR3 is 14 amino acids. The germline V gene encodes CDR1 LNHDA and CDR2 SQIVND (reference sequence). Trimming left V 6 bases short and J 3 bases short, with 11 bases between. The CDR3 loop is CASRDPGDTGELFF. In nucleotides, the CDR3 is TGTGCCAGTAGGGACCCCGGGGACACCGGGGAGCTGTTTTTT.

This sequence joins TRBV4-3 and TRBJ2-5, with a tentative D call TRBD2 (7 bases). Germline V gene data show CDR1 as LGHNA and CDR2 as YSLEER. The CDR3 consists of 16 residues. Deletions cut 0 bases from V and 1 base from J, with 12 bases between. CDR3 protein: CASSQDGGALQETQYF. The CDR3 DNA is TGCGCCAGCAGCCAAGATGGGGGGGCCCTCCAAGAGACCCAGTACTTC.

This clone was observed a handful of times. This chain joins TRBV2 and TRBJ2-7, with D perhaps matching TRBD1 or TRBD2 (5 bases each). The germline gives CDR1 SNHLY, CDR2 FYNNEI. The CDR3 runs to 14 residues. The V end was cut by 6 bases, the J end by 5 bases, with 17 bases between. CDR3 sequence: CASRPGPASDEQYF. CDR3 nucleotide sequence: TGTGCCAGCAGGCCGGGGCCAGCTTCCGACGAGCAGTACTTC.

This clone has only a few counts. For the CDR3, the DNA is TGTGCCAGCAGCCAAGATTCCAGTGCTGACTACGAGCAGTACTTC. It specifies CASSQDSSADYEQYF. The chain joins TRBV4-2 to TRBJ2-7, with D uncertain. V lost 0 bases to trimming and J lost 3 bases, with 12 bases between them. This CDR3 has 15 residues. The germline CDR1 and CDR2 sequences are LGHNA and YNFKEQ.

CDR3 DNA sequence: TGTGCCATCAGTGTAATAGGGATTAATGAGCAGTTCTTC. Translated, it gives CAISVIGINEQFF. This sequence joins TRBV10-3 and TRBJ2-1; D gene uncertain. Per the germline V gene, CDR1 is ENHRY and CDR2 is SYGVKD. The CDR3 has 13 residues. Trimming cost V 4 bases and J 7 bases, with 11 bases left between them.

This chain joins TRBV29-1 and TRBJ2-1, with TRBD2 matching over 13 bases. The CDR3 runs to 13 residues. CDR1 and CDR2 from the germline V gene are SQVTM and ANQGSEA. Germline trimming cut 7 bases from V and 5 bases from J; bases unmatched to any gene: 2. The CDR3 region is CSDGTSGNNEQFF. The CDR3 coding sequence is TGCAGCGACGGGACTAGCGGGAACAATGAGCAGTTCTTC.

The V and J genes are TRBV12-3 or TRBV12-4 and TRBJ2-7; no firm D call. The CDR3 has 13 amino acids. V dropped 1 base and J dropped 3 bases, with 7 bases sitting between them. Here the CDR3 reads CASSLGQVYEQYF. The CDR3, as DNA: TGTGCCAGCAGTTTAGGGCAGGTCTACGAGCAGTACTTC.

The V gene is TRBV19, the J gene TRBJ2-7, with 8 bases aligning to TRBD1. The CDR3 length is 15 residues. The V gene end was trimmed by 3 bases and the J gene end by 0 bases; junction bases not matched to a gene: 4. The germline CDR1 and CDR2 sequences are LNHDA and SQIVND (reference sequence). The DNA of the CDR3 is TGTGCCAGTAGTATTACAGGGGGGAACTCCTACGAGCAGTACTTC. Its translation: CASSITGGNSYEQYF.